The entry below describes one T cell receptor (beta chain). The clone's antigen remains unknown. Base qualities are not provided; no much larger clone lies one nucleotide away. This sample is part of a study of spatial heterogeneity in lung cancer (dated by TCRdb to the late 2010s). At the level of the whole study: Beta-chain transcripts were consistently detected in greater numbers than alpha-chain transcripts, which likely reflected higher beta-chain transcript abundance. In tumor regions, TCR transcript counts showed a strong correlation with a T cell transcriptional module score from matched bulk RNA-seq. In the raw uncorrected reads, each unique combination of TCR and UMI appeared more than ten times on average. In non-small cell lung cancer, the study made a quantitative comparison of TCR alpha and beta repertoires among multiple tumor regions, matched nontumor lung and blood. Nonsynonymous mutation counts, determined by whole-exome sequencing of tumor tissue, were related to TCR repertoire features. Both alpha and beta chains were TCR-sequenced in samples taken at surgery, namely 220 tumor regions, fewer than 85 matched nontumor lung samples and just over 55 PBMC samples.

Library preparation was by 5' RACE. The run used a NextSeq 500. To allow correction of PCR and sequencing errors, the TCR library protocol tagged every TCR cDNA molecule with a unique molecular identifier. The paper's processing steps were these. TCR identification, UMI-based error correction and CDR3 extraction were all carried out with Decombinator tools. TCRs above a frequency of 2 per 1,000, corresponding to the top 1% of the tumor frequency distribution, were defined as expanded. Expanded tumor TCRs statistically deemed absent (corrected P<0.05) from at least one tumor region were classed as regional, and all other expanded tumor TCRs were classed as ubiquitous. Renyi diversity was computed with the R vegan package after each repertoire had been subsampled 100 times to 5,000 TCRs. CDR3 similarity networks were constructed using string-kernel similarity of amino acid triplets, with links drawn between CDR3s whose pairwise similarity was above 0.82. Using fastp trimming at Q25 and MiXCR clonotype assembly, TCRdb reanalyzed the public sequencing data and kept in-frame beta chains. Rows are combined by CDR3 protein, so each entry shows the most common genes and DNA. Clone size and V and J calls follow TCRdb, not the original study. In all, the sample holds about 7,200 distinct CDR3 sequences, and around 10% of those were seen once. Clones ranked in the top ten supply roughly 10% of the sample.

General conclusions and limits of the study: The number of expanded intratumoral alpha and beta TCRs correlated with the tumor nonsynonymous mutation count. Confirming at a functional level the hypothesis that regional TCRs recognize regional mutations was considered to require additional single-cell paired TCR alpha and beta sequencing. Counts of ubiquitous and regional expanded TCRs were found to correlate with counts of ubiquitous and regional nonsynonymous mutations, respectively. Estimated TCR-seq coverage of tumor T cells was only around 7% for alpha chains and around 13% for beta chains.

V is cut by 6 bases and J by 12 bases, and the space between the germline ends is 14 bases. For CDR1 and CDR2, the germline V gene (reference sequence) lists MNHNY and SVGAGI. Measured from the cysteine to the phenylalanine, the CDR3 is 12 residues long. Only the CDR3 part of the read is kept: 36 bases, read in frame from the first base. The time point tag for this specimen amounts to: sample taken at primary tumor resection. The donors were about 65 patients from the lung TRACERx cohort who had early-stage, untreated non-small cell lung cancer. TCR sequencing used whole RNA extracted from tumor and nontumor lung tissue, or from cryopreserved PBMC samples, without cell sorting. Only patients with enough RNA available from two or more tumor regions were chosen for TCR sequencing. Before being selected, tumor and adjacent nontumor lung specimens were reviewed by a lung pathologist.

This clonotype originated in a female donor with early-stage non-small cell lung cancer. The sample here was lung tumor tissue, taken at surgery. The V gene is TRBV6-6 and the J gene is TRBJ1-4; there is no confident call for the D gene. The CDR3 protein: CASSPTGFELFF. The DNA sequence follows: TGTGCCAGCAGCCCGACGGGGTTCGAACTGTTTTTT.